The clone carrying this TCR beta chain was counted a single time. Using immunoSEQ multiplex PCR, the repertoire was profiled, and TCRdb retains in-frame clones only, with some absent. The table has roughly 70,000 clones, roughly 92% seen once. This sample was included in a study of technical replicates of blood from a handful of donors. Between the trimmed V and J ends, which lost 3 bases and 7 bases, there was a span of 17 bases. The CDR3 has 15 amino acids. CDR1 is SGDLS, CDR2 YYNGEE, per germline. This clonotype originated in a human donor in good health. Sequencing was done on a sample of T cells isolated from PBMCs. V gene TRBV9 combines with J gene TRBJ2-1; TRBD1 is a possible D gene (6 bases). The CDR3 region has the DNA TGTGCCAGCAGCGCCTCCCTAGGGCAGGGGAATGAGCAGTTCTTC. Translated, it gives CASSASLGQGNEQFF.